Following are 9 T cell receptor beta chains from one sample sequenced in a study of cytomegalovirus exposure and HLA in healthy donors. This PCR relied on a set of 60 Vbeta primers and 13 Jbeta primers. Method: immunoSEQ multiplex PCR; TCRdb's copy keeps in-frame clones and lacks some. The table shows some 150,000 clones, with 84% occurring only once. Sequenced material: PBMCs. These receptors were collected from a boy aged 2 to 10 in good health and CMV-seronegative.

V gene TRBV4-3 combines with J gene TRBJ1-5; D is perhaps TRBD1 (6 bases). The CDR3 length is 14 residues. Per germline, CDR1 LGHNA and CDR2 YSLEER. The V end lost 0 bases, the J end lost 7 bases, and 10 bases lay between the germline ends. The CDR3 sequence: CASSQDTGRQPQHF. CDR3 nucleotides: TGCGCCAGCAGCCAAGATACAGGGCGACAGCCCCAGCATTTT.

This chain uses TRBV5-4 with TRBJ2-5, with 10 bases aligning to TRBD2. Germline V gives CDR1 SGHNT, CDR2 YYREEE (reference sequence). Trimming at V came to 4 bases and at J to 4 bases, leaving 10 bases not matched to a gene. The CDR3 consists of 16 residues. The CDR3 nucleotides are TGTGCCAGCAGCCCCAGAAAAGCGGGGGGGGGAGAGACCCAGTACTTC. Its protein product is CASSPRKAGGGETQYF.

J is TRBJ1-1 and V is TRBV30; D might be TRBD1 (6 bases). Trimming removed 0 bases at V and 8 bases at J, with 16 bases between. CDR3 size: 14 residues. CDR1 and CDR2 from the germline V gene are GTSNPN and SVGIG (reference sequence). The CDR3 loop reads CAWSVSGSRGEAFF. The CDR3, as DNA: TGTGCCTGGAGTGTCTCGGGAAGTAGGGGGGAAGCTTTCTTT.

V and J are TRBV18 and TRBJ1-2, with D possibly being TRBD1 (6 bases). Trimming left V 4 bases short and J 1 base short, with 16 bases between. There are 16 residues in the CDR3. Germline loops: CDR1 KGHSH, CDR2 LQKENI. CDR3: CASSLSNRVFNYGYTF. The CDR3 DNA sequence: TGTGCCAGCTCACTCTCAAACAGGGTGTTTAACTATGGCTACACCTTC.

The V gene is TRBV4-3, the J gene TRBJ1-1, with TRBD1 matching 8 bases. Germline lookup yields CDR1 LGHNA and CDR2 YSLEER. This CDR3 spans 17 amino acids. V lost 0 bases and J lost 1; bases outside the gene matches: 7. The CDR3 region has the DNA TGCGCCAGCAGCCAAGATCCGGCGACAGGGGAGAACACTGAAGCTTTCTTT. This translates into CASSQDPATGENTEAFF.

The V gene is TRBV14, the J gene TRBJ2-5; possibly TRBD2 for D (5 bases). Trimming left V 2 bases short and J 2 bases short, with 12 bases between. Germline CDR1 SGHDN, CDR2 FVKESK. The CDR3 covers 15 residues. CDR3 bases: TGTGCCAGCAGCCAACCACACGGGGATCAAGAGACCCAGTACTTC. This gives the protein CASSQPHGDQETQYF.

The chain couples TRBV7-8 to TRBJ2-7; 8 bases are a match to TRBD1. This CDR3 has 14 residues. Germline V lookup: CDR1 SGHVS, CDR2 FQNEAQ. V shed 8 bases, J shed 2 bases, and the junction held 8 bases outside the gene matches. The DNA of the CDR3 is TGTGCCAGCTGCCTCCTACAGGGGGCCTACGAGCAGTACTTC. Residues: CASCLLQGAYEQYF. Based on the CDR3 plus reference TRBV7-8 and TRBJ2-7, the full variable domain is GAGVSQSPRYKVAKRGQDVALRCDPISGHVSLFWYQQALGQGPEFLTYFQNEAQLDKSGLPSDRFFAERPEGSVSTLKIQRTQQEDSAVYLCASCLLQGAYEQYFGPGTRLTVT.

The rearrangement joins TRBV6-5 to TRBJ2-5; D might be TRBD1 (5 bases). V was cut by 0 bases and J by 4 bases, with 6 bases left in between. Germline V gene sequence: CDR1 MNHEY, CDR2 SVGAGI. The CDR3 consists of 13 residues. CDR3 in DNA: TGTGCCAGCAGTTACTCAAGGGGAGAGACCCAGTACTTC. Its translation is CASSYSRGETQYF.

Here the CDR3 DNA reads TGTGCCAGCAGAACCGAAGGGGCTTATGAACTTACGCAGTATTTT. Protein sequence: CASRTEGAYELTQYF. The chain has TRBV28 and TRBJ2-3; D might be TRBD1 (5 bases). This CDR3 has 15 amino acids. CDR1 and CDR2 from the germline V gene are MDHEN and SYDVKM. V was cut by 6 bases and J by 8 bases, with 21 bases left in between.